Below, one TCR beta chain is given with its context. The antigen is not known. In germline, CDR1 is WNHNN, CDR2 SYGVQD (reference sequence). V lost 0 bases and J lost 7, with 12 bases in between. The CDR3 has 15 amino acids. The record originates from a study of lymphopenia after photon versus proton radiotherapy. Method: immunoSEQ multiplex PCR; TCRdb's copy keeps in-frame clones and lacks some. The repertoire holds roughly 18,000 clones, with roughly 90% as singletons. Overall study results and limits: Survival link was tested only in deceased patients; proton benefit remains a possibility. Post-nadir TCR diversity decline inversely tracked overall survival among those who died. Relative stability marked proton patients; photon patients lost diversity and naive cells. After lymphocyte nadir, photon-treated repertoires showed oligoclonal expansion, especially CD8+ Temra.

Sequencing was performed on peripheral blood, taken from a patient treated with photon-based radiotherapy. This chain connects TRBV10-1 to TRBJ2-2; possibly TRBD1 for D (5 bases). The TCR originated in a woman in her thirties or forties with cholangiocarcinoma. CDR3 residues: CASSESMGLGGELFF. The DNA for the CDR3 is TGCGCCAGCAGTGAGTCGATGGGGCTCGGCGGGGAGCTGTTTTTT.